This TCR beta chain was obtained from a study of T cells in Graves' hyperthyroidism and ophthalmopathy (dated by TCRdb to the late 2010s). About the investigation overall: Peripheral blood was collected at initial diagnosis, before any treatment. To identify TCR V-J signatures that set the groups apart, the researchers used a discovery cohort of roughly 100 patients, made up of roughly 40 with Graves' ophthalmopathy and about 59 with stable Graves' hyperthyroidism. Whether ophthalmopathy could be predicted prospectively was tested in an independent validation cohort made up of roughly 20 hyperthyroidism patients plus 17 patients who later progressed to ophthalmopathy. The roughly 90 discovery patients were divided at random into training and test sets in a 7:3 ratio. In addition, the study compared T-cell repertoires in thyroid tissue and in blood from roughly six Graves' hyperthyroidism patients. Once sampling was done, hyperthyroidism patients were given methimazole at a starting dose of 30 mg daily, whereas ophthalmopathy patients were given high-dose intravenous methylprednisolone. TCR Vbeta CDR3 sequencing of 120 to 150 peripheral blood samples (fewer than 45 ophthalmopathy, 75 or so hyperthyroidism and approximately 17 progressor patients) is reported in the paper.

Compared with germline, V lacks 4 bases and J lacks 4 bases; bases without a gene match: 4. Per the germline V gene (reference sequence), MNHEY is the CDR1 and SMNVEV is the CDR2. The CDR3 starts with the cysteine, ends with the phenylalanine, and has 15 residues. Only the CDR3 part of the read is kept: 45 bases, read in frame from the first base. The table lists this clonotype with many counts. Which antigen it targets is not known. Nothing much larger sits one base from this clone, and base qualities are not available. The TCR beta CDR3 regions were amplified from the RNA transcripts. For the first round of RT-PCR on the TCR CDR3, the HTBI primer set was used together with the Qiagen OneStep RT-PCR kit. Libraries were constructed in a second round of multiplex PCR, after which size selection and purification were performed. Libraries were sequenced paired-end with 100 bp reads on an Illumina HiSeq2000. On the authors' methods: SOAPnuke was used to process the raw data, throwing out any read that contained adapters or uncalled bases, had a mean Phred below 15, or lacked an exact constant-primer or identifier match. High-quality paired reads were merged with COPE v1.2.5, and unique nucleotide sequences were defined as clonotypes. MiTCR v1.1 was used to align clonotypes to the IMGT TRBV, TRBD and TRBJ reference segments. The analysis was restricted to V-J combinations with a frequency above 0.0001, which together covered about 99% of the repertoires. A TCS score was defined as the ratio between F50 (clonal expansion) and ExV (chaos), using BLOSUM62-based TCRdist between CDR3 peptides within each V-J. Welch's t-statistics and random forest reduced 500 to 650 V-J features to 10 to 15, which were used in a naive Bayes classifier (R e1071). TCRdb ran its own pipeline on the public reads, namely fastp trimming at Q25 and MiXCR clone calling, and kept in-frame beta chains. One record per CDR3 amino acid sequence lists the most common genes and DNA. The V and J calls reflect TCRdb's pipeline rather than the authors' work. For this sample the table gives a few hundred thousand distinct CDR3 sequences, of which roughly 18% were detected only once. In total, the top ten clones hold approximately 40% of the sample.

Overall study results and their limits: Ophthalmopathy was separated from stable hyperthyroidism by a 13 V-J signature model, with about 86% sensitivity and around 81% specificity obtained in cross-validation and 80%/75% obtained in testing. Most expanded thyroid clonotypes (frequency above 0.001) were also detected in blood, suggesting blood repertoires may reflect thyroid immune responses. In validation, the model predicted progression to ophthalmopathy a median of approximately 6.3 months before onset, with roughly 70% sensitivity and roughly 77% specificity. Sample size was not statistically predetermined, and investigators were not blinded to group allocation.

A patient counted as having stable Graves' hyperthyroidism if no progression to ophthalmopathy occurred over 18 months of follow-up. Hyperthyroidism patients were newly diagnosed, with disease duration under 2 months, and aged 18 to 65 years. Exclusion was applied to patients with uncontrolled infections, other autoimmune diseases, pregnancy or lactation. Clinical symptoms, serum thyroxine and TRAb, thyroid ultrasound, and orbital computed tomography formed the basis for the diagnoses. Ficoll-Paque density gradient centrifugation was used to isolate PBMCs from approximately 11 ml of fresh peripheral blood. Total RNA was extracted with Trizol reagent, and quality was checked on an Agilent 2100 Bioanalyzer.

The chain joins TRBV27 to TRBJ2-5, with 12 bases matching TRBD1. Sequencing was carried out using blood. This clonotype was obtained from a man in his forties with Graves' hyperthyroidism. The CDR3 has the sequence CASSSGTGGAETQYF. The nucleotide sequence reads as follows: TGTGCCAGCAGTTCCGGGACAGGGGGCGCAGAGACCCAGTACTTC.